The clone carrying this TCR beta chain showed up just a few times. Its antigen is not identified. The sample comes from a study of post-analysis software for immune sequencing data. The germline V gene encodes CDR1 SGHNT and CDR2 YYREEE (reference sequence). J was trimmed by 0 bases and V by 4 bases; bases with no gene match: 4. The CDR3 has 15 residues. Study outcomes and limitations: Five TRBV segments, TRBV5-6, TRBV5-1 and TRBV20-1 among them, were found more frequent in patients than controls.

cDNA libraries for TCR beta contained unique molecular identifiers. TCRdb recomputed calls from the PCR reads with MiXCR, one row per CDR3 protein. The sample lists more than 450,000 distinct CDR3 sequences, roughly 40% occurring once. The TCR sequence derives from a girl aged 10-17 years with multiple sclerosis. The gene calls are TRBV5-4 and TRBJ2-3; the match to TRBD2 covers 8 bases. Material for sequencing was blood. As DNA, the CDR3 is TGTGCCAGCAGCCCTCGGGAGGGTAGCACAGATACGCAGTATTTT. Its translation: CASSPREGSTDTQYF.